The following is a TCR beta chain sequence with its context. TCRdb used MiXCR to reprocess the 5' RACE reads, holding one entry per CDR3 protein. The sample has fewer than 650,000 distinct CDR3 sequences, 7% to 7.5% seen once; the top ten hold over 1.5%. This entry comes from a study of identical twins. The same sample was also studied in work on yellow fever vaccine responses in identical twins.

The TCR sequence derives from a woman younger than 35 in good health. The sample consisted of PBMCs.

The CDR3 loop reads CAISAGNSGNTIYF. In DNA, the CDR3 is TGTGCCATCAGCGCAGGGAACTCTGGAAACACCATATATTTT. V is TRBV10-3 and J is TRBJ1-3, with a tentative D call TRBD1 (5 bases). The length of the CDR3 is 14 residues. V gave up 6 bases and J gave up 0 bases, with 9 bases separating them. Per the germline V gene, CDR1 is ENHRY and CDR2 is SYGVKD.